The sequence of this TCR beta chain was determined in a study of blood T cell repertoires in COVID-19. Study summary: Sites across the United States, Italy and Spain contributed samples from acute and convalescent COVID-19.

The Seattle patients, enrolled during active infection, were followed longitudinally. How the authors handled the data: Counts of nucleated cells, estimated from reference gene primer amplification, were obtained. The protocol was immunoSEQ multiplex PCR, while the TCRdb copy is restricted to in-frame clones and leaves out a portion. The V and J calls and clone size were taken over from that table, and D and trimming were inferred from the DNA. The table includes around 190,000 clones, roughly 80% detected once. This clonotype was sampled from a woman aged 40 to 50 with COVID-19, enrolled during active disease. Sequencing used peripheral blood.

The CDR3 is CASSQGRQNNQPQHF. The CDR3 coding sequence is TGTGCCAGCAGCCAAGGGCGGCAGAACAATCAGCCCCAGCATTTT. The V gene is TRBV4-2, the J gene TRBJ1-5; unclear D gene. V lost 1 base and J 3 bases, leaving 10 bases between the germline ends. The germline gives CDR1 LGHNA, CDR2 YNFKEQ. CDR3 length: 15 amino acids.